This T cell receptor beta chain was profiled in a study of shared clonotypes between healthy human individuals. The CDR3 sequence is 13 residues long. Germline V gene data show CDR1 as KGHSH and CDR2 as LQKENI. The V gene lost 6 bases and the J gene lost 5 bases, with 11 bases spanning the gap. In this sample, this clone turned up a few times. Its target is unknown. The assay was immunoSEQ multiplex PCR, and TCRdb's table has in-frame clones only and misses some. This sample carries 950,000 to 1,300,000 clones, about 75% of them seen once, and the ten largest clones take 1.4%. Study outcomes and limitations: Even with large depth, rarefaction showed that sorted-subset sequencing was incomplete. Represented genetic and exposure-history diversity was restricted by having few donors.

The receptor's source is a man aged 18 to 29 in good health. This chain connects TRBV18 to TRBJ2-1; D is ambiguous. Sequences were obtained from memory CD4+ T cells sorted from blood. As for subset: CD45RA-negative fraction. CDR3 region: CASSPKQHNEQFF. CDR3 coding DNA: TGTGCCAGCTCTCCTAAACAGCACAATGAGCAGTTCTTC.